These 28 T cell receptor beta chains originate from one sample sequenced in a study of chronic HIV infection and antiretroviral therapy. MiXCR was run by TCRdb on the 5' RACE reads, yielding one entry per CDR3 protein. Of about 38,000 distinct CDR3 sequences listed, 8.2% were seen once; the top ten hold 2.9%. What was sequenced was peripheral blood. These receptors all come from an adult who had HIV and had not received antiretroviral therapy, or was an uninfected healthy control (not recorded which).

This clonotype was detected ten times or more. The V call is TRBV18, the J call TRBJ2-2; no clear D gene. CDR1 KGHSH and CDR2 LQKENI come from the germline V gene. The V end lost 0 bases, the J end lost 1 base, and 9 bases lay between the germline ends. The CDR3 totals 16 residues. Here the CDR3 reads CASSPPWALNTGELFF. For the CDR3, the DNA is TGTGCCAGCTCACCACCGTGGGCGCTGAACACCGGGGAGCTGTTTTTT.

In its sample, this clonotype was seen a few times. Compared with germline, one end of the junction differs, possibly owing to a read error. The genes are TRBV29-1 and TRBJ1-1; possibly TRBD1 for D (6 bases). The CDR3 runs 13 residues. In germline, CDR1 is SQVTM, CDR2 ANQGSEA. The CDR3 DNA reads TGCAGCGTTGGTGGGGGCCCCAACACTGAAACTTTCTTT. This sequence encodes CSVGGGPNTETFF.

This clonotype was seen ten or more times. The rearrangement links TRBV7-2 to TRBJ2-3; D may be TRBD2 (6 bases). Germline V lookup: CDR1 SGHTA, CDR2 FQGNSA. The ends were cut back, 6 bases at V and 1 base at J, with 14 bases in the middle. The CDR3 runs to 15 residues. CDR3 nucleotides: TGTGCCAGCAGTTTCCCATTAGCGGGCACAGATACGCAGTATTTT. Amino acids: CASSFPLAGTDTQYF.

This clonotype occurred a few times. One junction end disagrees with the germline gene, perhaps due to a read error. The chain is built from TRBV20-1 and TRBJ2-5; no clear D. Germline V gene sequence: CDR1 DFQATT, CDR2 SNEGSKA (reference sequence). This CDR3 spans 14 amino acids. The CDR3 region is CSARDSLLSEIQYF. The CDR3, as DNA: TGCAGTGCTAGAGATTCCCTATTATCAGAGATCCAGTACTTC.

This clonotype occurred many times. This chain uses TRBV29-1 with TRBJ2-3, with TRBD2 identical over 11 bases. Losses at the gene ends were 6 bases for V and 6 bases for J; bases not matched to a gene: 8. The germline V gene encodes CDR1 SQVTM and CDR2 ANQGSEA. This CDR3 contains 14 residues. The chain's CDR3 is CSVALAGGRDTQYF. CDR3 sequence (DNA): TGCAGCGTCGCTCTAGCGGGAGGAAGGGATACGCAGTATTTT.

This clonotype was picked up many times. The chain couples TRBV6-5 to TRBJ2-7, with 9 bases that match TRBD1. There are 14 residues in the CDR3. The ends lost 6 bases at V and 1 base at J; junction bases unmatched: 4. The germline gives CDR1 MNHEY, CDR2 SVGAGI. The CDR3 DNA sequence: TGTGCCAGCAGCGACGACAGGGGGTCCTACGAGCAGTACTTC. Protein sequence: CASSDDRGSYEQYF.

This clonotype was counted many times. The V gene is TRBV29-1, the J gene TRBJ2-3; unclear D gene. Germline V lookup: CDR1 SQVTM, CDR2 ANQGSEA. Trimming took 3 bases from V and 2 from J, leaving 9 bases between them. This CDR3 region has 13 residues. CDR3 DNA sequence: TGCAGCGTTGAGTCAGGTTCCACAGATACGCAGTATTTT. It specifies CSVESGSTDTQYF.

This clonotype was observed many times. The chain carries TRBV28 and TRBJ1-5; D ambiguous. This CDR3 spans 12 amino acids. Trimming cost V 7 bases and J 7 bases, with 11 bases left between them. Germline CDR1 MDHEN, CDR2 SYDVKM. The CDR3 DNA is TGTGCCAGCACCCGGACGGCCCAGCCCCAGCATTTT. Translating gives CASTRTAQPQHF.

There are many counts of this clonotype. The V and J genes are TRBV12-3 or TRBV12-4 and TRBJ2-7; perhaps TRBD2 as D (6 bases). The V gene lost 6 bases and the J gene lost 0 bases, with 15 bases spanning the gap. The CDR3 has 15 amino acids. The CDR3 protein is CASREGTGSSYEQYF. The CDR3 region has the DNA TGTGCCAGCAGAGAAGGGACTGGGAGCTCCTACGAGCAGTACTTC.

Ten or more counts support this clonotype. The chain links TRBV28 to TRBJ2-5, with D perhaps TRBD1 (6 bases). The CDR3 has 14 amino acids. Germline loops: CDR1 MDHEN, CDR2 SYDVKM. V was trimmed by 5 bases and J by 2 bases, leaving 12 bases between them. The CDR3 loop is CASSPQGPQETQYF. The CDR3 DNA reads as TGTGCCAGCAGTCCACAGGGTCCTCAAGAGACCCAGTACTTC.

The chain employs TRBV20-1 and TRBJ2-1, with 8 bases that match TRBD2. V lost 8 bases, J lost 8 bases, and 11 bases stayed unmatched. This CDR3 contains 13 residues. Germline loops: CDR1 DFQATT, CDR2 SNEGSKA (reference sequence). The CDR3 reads CSPLRGGRDEQFF. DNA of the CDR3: TGCAGTCCCCTCCGGGGGGGGCGGGATGAGCAGTTCTTC.

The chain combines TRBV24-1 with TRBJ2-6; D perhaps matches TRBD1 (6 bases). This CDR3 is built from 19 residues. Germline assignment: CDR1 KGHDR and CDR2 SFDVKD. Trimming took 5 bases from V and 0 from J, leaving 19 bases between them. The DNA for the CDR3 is TGTGCCACCAGTGCCAGACCGGGACAACTTTCCTCTGGGGCCAACGTCCTGACTTTC. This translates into CATSARPGQLSSGANVLTF.

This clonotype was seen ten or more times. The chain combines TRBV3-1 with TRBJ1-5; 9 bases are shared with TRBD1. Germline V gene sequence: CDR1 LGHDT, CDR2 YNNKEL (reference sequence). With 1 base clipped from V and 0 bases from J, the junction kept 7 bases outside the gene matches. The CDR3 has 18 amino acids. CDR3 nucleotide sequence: TGTGCCAGCAGCCAAGCTACCACAGGGGGCCTTAGCAATCAGCCCCAGCATTTT. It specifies CASSQATTGGLSNQPQHF.

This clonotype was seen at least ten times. The CDR3 nucleotides are TGCGCCAGCAGCCAAGTCAGTCAGGCAGTCGCTGAAGCTTTCTTT. Translation: CASSQVSQAVAEAFF. The chain joins TRBV4-3 to TRBJ1-1; no clear D gene. Germline V gene lookup returns CDR1 LGHNA and CDR2 YSLEER. The V end was cut by 1 base, the J end by 6 bases, with 15 bases between. The CDR3 spans 15 residues.

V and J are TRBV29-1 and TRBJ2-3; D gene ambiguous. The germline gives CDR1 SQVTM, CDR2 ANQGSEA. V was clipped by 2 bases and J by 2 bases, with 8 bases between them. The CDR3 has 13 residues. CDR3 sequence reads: CSVEYSITDTQYF. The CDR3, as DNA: TGCAGCGTTGAATACTCCATCACAGATACGCAGTATTTT.

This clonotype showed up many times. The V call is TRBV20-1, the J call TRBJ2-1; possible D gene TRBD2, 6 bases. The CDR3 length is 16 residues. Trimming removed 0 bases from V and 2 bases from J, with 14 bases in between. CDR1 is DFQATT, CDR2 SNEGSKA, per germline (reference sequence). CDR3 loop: CSARDVALATYNEQFF. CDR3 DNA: TGCAGTGCTAGAGATGTCGCCCTAGCGACCTACAATGAGCAGTTCTTC.

CDR3 DNA sequence: TGTGCCACCAGCAGAGATTCGACAGGGGCCCTTGCTTTCTTT. This encodes CATSRDSTGALAFF. V usage is TRBV15 and J usage is TRBJ1-1; the match to TRBD1 covers 8 bases. This CDR3 comprises 14 residues. The germline V gene has CDR1 LNHNV and CDR2 YYDKDF (reference sequence). Trimming at V came to 0 bases and at J to 11 bases, leaving 8 bases not matched to a gene.

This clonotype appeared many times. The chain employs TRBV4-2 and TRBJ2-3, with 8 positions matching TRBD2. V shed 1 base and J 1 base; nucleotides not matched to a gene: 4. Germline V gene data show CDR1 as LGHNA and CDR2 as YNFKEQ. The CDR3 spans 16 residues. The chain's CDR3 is CASSQGLTSGTDTQYF. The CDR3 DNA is TGTGCCAGCAGCCAAGGCCTGACTAGCGGCACAGATACGCAGTATTTT.

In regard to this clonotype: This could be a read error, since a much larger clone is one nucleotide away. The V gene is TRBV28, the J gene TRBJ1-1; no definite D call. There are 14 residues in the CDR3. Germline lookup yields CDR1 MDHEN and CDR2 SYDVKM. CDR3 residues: CASSLRAGLTETFF. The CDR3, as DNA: TGTGCCAGCAGTTTACGGGCCGGGCTGACTGAAACTTTCTTT.

The CDR3, as DNA: TGCAGCGTTGAAAATGAGCAGTTCTTC. Amino acid sequence: CSVENEQFF. The rearrangement links TRBV29-1 to TRBJ2-1; D is uncertain. This CDR3 has 9 amino acids. Trimming pared 2 bases from V and 7 bases from J, leaving 0 bases between. The germline CDR1 and CDR2 sequences are SQVTM and ANQGSEA.

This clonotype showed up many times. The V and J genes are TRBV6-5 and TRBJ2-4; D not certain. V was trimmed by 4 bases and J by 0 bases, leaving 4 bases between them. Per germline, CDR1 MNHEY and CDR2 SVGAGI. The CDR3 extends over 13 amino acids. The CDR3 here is CASSSPAKNIQYF. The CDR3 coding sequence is TGTGCCAGCAGTTCCCCAGCCAAAAACATTCAGTACTTC.

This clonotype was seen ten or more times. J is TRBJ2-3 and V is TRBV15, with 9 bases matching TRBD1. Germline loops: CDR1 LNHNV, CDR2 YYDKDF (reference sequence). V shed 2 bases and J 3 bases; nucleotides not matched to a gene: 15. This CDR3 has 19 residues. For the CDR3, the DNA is TGTGCCACCAGCAGACAATCGGGAGAAGGACAGGGGAGGACAGATACGCAGTATTTT. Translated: CATSRQSGEGQGRTDTQYF.

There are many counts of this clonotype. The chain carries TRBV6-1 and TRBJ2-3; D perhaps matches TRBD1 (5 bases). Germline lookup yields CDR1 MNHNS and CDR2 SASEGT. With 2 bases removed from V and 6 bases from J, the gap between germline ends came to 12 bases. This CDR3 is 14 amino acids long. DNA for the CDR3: TGTGCCAGCAGTGAAAAAGGGGAACTGGATACGCAGTATTTT. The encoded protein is CASSEKGELDTQYF.

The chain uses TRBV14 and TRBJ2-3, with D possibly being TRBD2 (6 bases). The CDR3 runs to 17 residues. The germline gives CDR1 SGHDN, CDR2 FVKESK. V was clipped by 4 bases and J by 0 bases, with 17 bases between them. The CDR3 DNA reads TGTGCCAGCAGCCCGAATAGCGGAGGCCCTAGCACAGATACGCAGTATTTT. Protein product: CASSPNSGGPSTDTQYF.

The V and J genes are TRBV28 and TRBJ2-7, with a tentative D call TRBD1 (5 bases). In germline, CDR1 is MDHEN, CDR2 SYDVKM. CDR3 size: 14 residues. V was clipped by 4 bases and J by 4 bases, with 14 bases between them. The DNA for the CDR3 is TGTGCCAGCAGTTACCCCAGGGATAGTTACGAGCAGTACTTC. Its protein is CASSYPRDSYEQYF.

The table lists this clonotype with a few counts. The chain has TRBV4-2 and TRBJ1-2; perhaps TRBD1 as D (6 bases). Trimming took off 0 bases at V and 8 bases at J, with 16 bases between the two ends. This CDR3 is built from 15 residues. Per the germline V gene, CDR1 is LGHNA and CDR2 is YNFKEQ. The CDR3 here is CASSQEGTGRNGYTF. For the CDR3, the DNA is TGTGCCAGCAGCCAAGAAGGTACAGGGAGGAACGGCTACACCTTC.

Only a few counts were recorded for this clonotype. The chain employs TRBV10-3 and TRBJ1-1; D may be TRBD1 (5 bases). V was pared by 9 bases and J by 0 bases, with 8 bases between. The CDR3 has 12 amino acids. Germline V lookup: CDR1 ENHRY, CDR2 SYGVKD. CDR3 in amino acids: CAIGTVNTEAFF. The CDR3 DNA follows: TGTGCCATAGGGACGGTGAACACTGAAGCTTTCTTT.

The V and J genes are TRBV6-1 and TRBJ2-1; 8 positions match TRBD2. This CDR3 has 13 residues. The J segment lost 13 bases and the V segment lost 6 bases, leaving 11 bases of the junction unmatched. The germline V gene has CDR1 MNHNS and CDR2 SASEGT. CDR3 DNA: TGTGCCAGCAGCTCAACTTCCGGGACTAGTCAGTTCTTC. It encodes CASSSTSGTSQFF.